This T cell receptor beta chain appears in the sequencing data of a study of shared clonotypes between healthy human individuals. The length of the CDR3 is 20 residues. V lost 6 bases to trimming and J lost 0 bases; unmatched junction nucleotides: 21. Germline values: CDR1 MNHEY, CDR2 SMNVEV (reference sequence). This clone was observed a single time. All participating donors were Caucasian adults from Nashville, Tennessee. Researchers partitioned CD4+ cells into CD45RA+ naive and CD45RA-negative memory subsets. Sequencing was performed with immunoSEQ multiplex PCR; in TCRdb, only in-frame clones are kept and a portion is missing. The table shows roughly 1,100,000 clones, with 60% to 80% occurring only once.

The J gene is TRBJ2-7, the V gene TRBV27; 9 bases fit TRBD1. This TCR derives from a man aged 18 to 35 in good health. What was sequenced was memory CD4+ T cells sorted from blood. Subset indicated: CD45RA-negative fraction. The CDR3 bases are TGTGCCAGCAGACCAGACAGGGGGATTAAGGGACTATCAAGCTCCTACGAGCAGTACTTC. Amino acids: CASRPDRGIKGLSSSYEQYF.